The present T cell receptor (beta chain) was sequenced within a study of T cells in Graves' hyperthyroidism and ophthalmopathy. Whole-study results and caveats: Also found in blood were most expanded thyroid clonotypes above 0.001.

Recently diagnosed hyperthyroidism of less than 2 months' duration affected patients aged 18 to 65. Amplification targeted TCR beta CDR3 regions from RNA transcripts. TCR CDR3 underwent first-round RT-PCR with the HTBI primer set. Via MiXCR, TCRdb re-called the multiplex PCR reads, giving one row per CDR3 protein. Here the sample spans some 300,000 distinct CDR3 sequences, around 17% being singletons. This clonotype was seen at least ten times. The target antigen is unknown. Per germline, CDR1 SGHAT and CDR2 FQNNGV. The V end was cut by 1 base, the J end by 4 bases, with 16 bases between. There are 17 residues in the CDR3.

The chain uses TRBV11-2 and TRBJ1-4, with D possibly TRBD1 on 5 matching bases. The specimen sequenced was blood. This receptor was taken from a man aged 30 to 45 with Graves' hyperthyroidism. The CDR3 bases are TGTGCCAGCAGCTTAGGGCGGTTCAGGGCTGGTAATGAAAAACTGTTTTTT. It codes for CASSLGRFRAGNEKLFF.